This is a list of T cell receptor beta chains from one sample in a study of T cell repertoires in cytomegalovirus infection. TCRdb reprocessed the reads via MiXCR and lists one record per CDR3 protein. The data contain under 850,000 distinct CDR3 sequences, 35% to 45% of them singletons. The source material was PBMCs. The receptors here all came from a human donor in good health (CMV status not recorded). Some clones in this sample may be carry-over from other donors' samples. Each CDR3 is given with its conserved first and last residue. D genes are given only for firm matches. The listing skips clone size in some rows; elsewhere it reads once, few, many or a size class.

clone size: -; J gene: TRBJ2-3; V gene: TRBV5-1; D gene: -; CDR3 length: 15; CDR3 DNA: TGCGCCAGCAGCTTGCAACTGCTTCCCCCAGATACGCAGTATTTT; CDR3 protein: CASSLQLLPPDTQYF
clone size: few; J gene: TRBJ1-1; V gene: TRBV12-5; D gene: -; CDR3 length: 11; CDR3 DNA: TGTGCTAGTGCCCCGGCCACTGAAGCTTTCTTT; CDR3 protein: CASAPATEAFF
clone size: -; J gene: TRBJ2-3; V gene: TRBV27; D gene: -; CDR3 length: 14; CDR3 DNA: TGTGCCAGCAGTCCCCAGGAGGCTATTGATACGCAGTATTTT; CDR3 protein: CASSPQEAIDTQYF
clone size: -; J gene: TRBJ2-1; V gene: TRBV7-2; D gene: TRBD2; CDR3 length: 16; CDR3 DNA: TGTGCCAGCAGCCCCGCCGGGACTAGCGGGAGCGGGGAGCAGTTCTTC; CDR3 protein: CASSPAGTSGSGEQFF
clone size: -; J gene: TRBJ2-3; V gene: TRBV5-1; D gene: TRBD1; CDR3 length: 19; CDR3 DNA: TGCGCCAGCAGCACGTCCATCATCCTCAGGGGGCGAAGCACAGATACGCAGTATTTT; CDR3 protein: CASSTSIILRGRSTDTQYF
clone size: -; J gene: TRBJ1-2; V gene: TRBV4-1; D gene: TRBD1; CDR3 length: 15; CDR3 DNA: TGCGCCAGCAGCCAAGTGACAGGGCTTAACTATGGCTACACCTTC; CDR3 protein: CASSQVTGLNYGYTF
clone size: -; J gene: TRBJ2-1; V gene: TRBV7-8; D gene: TRBD2; CDR3 length: 16; CDR3 DNA: TGTGCCAGCAGCTTAGGCCCTTGGGCTAGCGGGGGGCGGGAGTTCTTC; CDR3 protein: CASSLGPWASGGREFF
clone size: few; J gene: TRBJ1-1; V gene: TRBV4-1; D gene: -; CDR3 length: 14; CDR3 DNA: TGTGCCAGCAGCCAAGCCACAACGGACACTGAAGCTTTCTTT; CDR3 protein: CASSQATTDTEAFF
clone size: -; J gene: TRBJ2-1; V gene: TRBV10-3; D gene: -; CDR3 length: 12; CDR3 DNA: TGTGCCATCAGTGAGCCAAGTTCGGGGCAGTTCTTC; CDR3 protein: CAISEPSSGQFF
clone size: -; J gene: TRBJ1-2; V gene: TRBV6-6; D gene: -; CDR3 length: 15; CDR3 DNA: TGTGCCAGCAGTTACTCCAGGGGTTGGATTTATGGCTACTCCTTC; CDR3 protein: CASSYSRGWIYGYSF
clone size: few; J gene: TRBJ2-5; V gene: TRBV27; D gene: TRBD1; CDR3 length: 14; CDR3 DNA: TGTGCCAGCAGGGACAGGGGGCTTCCGGAGACCCAGTACTTC; CDR3 protein: CASRDRGLPETQYF
clone size: few; J gene: TRBJ2-1; V gene: TRBV11-2; D gene: -; CDR3 length: 15; CDR3 DNA: TGTGCCAGCAGCTTAGATGGGGGGATGGTAGATGAGCAGTTCTTC; CDR3 protein: CASSLDGGMVDEQFF
clone size: few; J gene: TRBJ2-7; V gene: TRBV28; D gene: TRBD1; CDR3 length: 14; CDR3 DNA: TGTGCCAGCAGTCGGGACAGGGTGCTACGGGAGCAGTACTTC; CDR3 protein: CASSRDRVLREQYF
clone size: few; J gene: TRBJ2-7; V gene: TRBV5-1; D gene: -; CDR3 length: 15; CDR3 DNA: TGCGCCAGCAGCTTGGAACGGACACGAGCCTACGAGCAGTACTTC; CDR3 protein: CASSLERTRAYEQYF
clone size: -; J gene: TRBJ2-7; V gene: TRBV10-3; D gene: -; CDR3 length: 14; CDR3 DNA: TGTGCCATCAGTGAGGGATGGGCAATCTACGAGCAGTACTTC; CDR3 protein: CAISEGWAIYEQYF
clone size: few; J gene: TRBJ1-6; V gene: TRBV5-6; D gene: TRBD1; CDR3 length: 15; CDR3 DNA: TGTGCCAGCAGCTTGGGGGACAGTCCTAATTCACCCCTCCACTTT; CDR3 protein: CASSLGDSPNSPLHF
clone size: -; J gene: TRBJ2-5; V gene: TRBV29-1; D gene: -; CDR3 length: 12; CDR3 DNA: TGCAGCGTTGCGGAAAACAGAGAGACCCAGTACTTC; CDR3 protein: CSVAENRETQYF
clone size: -; J gene: TRBJ2-7; V gene: TRBV7-2; D gene: -; CDR3 length: 13; CDR3 DNA: TGTGCCAGCAGCTACTACAAAGCCTACGAGCAGTACTTC; CDR3 protein: CASSYYKAYEQYF
clone size: few; J gene: TRBJ1-2; V gene: TRBV7-6; D gene: -; CDR3 length: 15; CDR3 DNA: TGTGCCAGCAGCCCGAACAGGGTTAATATGTTTGGCTACACCTTC; CDR3 protein: CASSPNRVNMFGYTF
clone size: many; J gene: TRBJ2-3; V gene: TRBV7-3; D gene: -; CDR3 length: 15; CDR3 DNA: TGTGCCAGCAGCTTATCGTCGGGGGGCAGGGATACGCAGTATTTT; CDR3 protein: CASSLSSGGRDTQYF
clone size: few; J gene: TRBJ1-6; V gene: TRBV5-6; D gene: -; CDR3 length: 14; CDR3 DNA: TGTGCCAGCAGCTTGTGGGGAGACGTTCGACCCCTCCACTTT; CDR3 protein: CASSLWGDVRPLHF
clone size: many; J gene: TRBJ2-7; V gene: TRBV28; D gene: -; CDR3 length: 15; CDR3 DNA: TGTGCCAGCAGTCCATGGACAGCAGCCTACTACGAGCAGTACTTC; CDR3 protein: CASSPWTAAYYEQYF
clone size: few; J gene: TRBJ2-1; V gene: TRBV15; D gene: -; CDR3 length: 13; CDR3 DNA: TGTGCCACCAGCAGATCGCTAGCCAATGAGCAGTTCTTC; CDR3 protein: CATSRSLANEQFF
clone size: once; J gene: TRBJ1-1; V gene: TRBV28; D gene: -; CDR3 length: 15; CDR3 DNA: TGTGCCAGCAGTTACTGGACCGAAATGAACACTGAAGCTTTCTTT; CDR3 protein: CASSYWTEMNTEAFF
clone size: few; J gene: TRBJ1-1; V gene: TRBV4-1; D gene: -; CDR3 length: 15; CDR3 DNA: TGCGCCAGCAGCCAGGGGGGGTGGGAGTACACTGAAGCTTTCTTT; CDR3 protein: CASSQGGWEYTEAFF
clone size: -; J gene: TRBJ1-1; V gene: TRBV7-2; D gene: -; CDR3 length: 13; CDR3 DNA: TGTGCCAGGAGCCCGGACAGGAACACTGAAGCTTTCTTT; CDR3 protein: CARSPDRNTEAFF
clone size: -; J gene: TRBJ1-6; V gene: TRBV19; D gene: -; CDR3 length: 16; CDR3 DNA: TGTGCCAGTAGTATGAAAAGGGTCCGATATAATTCACCCCTCCACTTT; CDR3 protein: CASSMKRVRYNSPLHF
clone size: -; J gene: TRBJ2-1; V gene: TRBV19; D gene: -; CDR3 length: 13; CDR3 DNA: TGTGCCAGTAGTATCAGGACGCGGGATAGTCTGATCTTC; CDR3 protein: CASSIRTRDSLIF
clone size: many; J gene: TRBJ1-6; V gene: TRBV11-2; D gene: TRBD1; CDR3 length: 15; CDR3 DNA: TGTGCCAGCAGCCATGGACAGGGGTTTAATTCACCCCTCCACTTT; CDR3 protein: CASSHGQGFNSPLHF
clone size: -; J gene: TRBJ2-2; V gene: TRBV4-1; D gene: -; CDR3 length: 16; CDR3 DNA: TGCGCCAGCAGCCAAGATGGCAGGACGAACACCGGGGAGCTGTTTTTT; CDR3 protein: CASSQDGRTNTGELFF
clone size: -; J gene: TRBJ1-1; V gene: TRBV19; D gene: -; CDR3 length: 15; CDR3 DNA: TGTGCCAGTAGTCCAACGGGGGTGCGGAACACTGAAGCTTTCTTT; CDR3 protein: CASSPTGVRNTEAFF
clone size: few; J gene: TRBJ2-3; V gene: TRBV5-1; D gene: -; CDR3 length: 17; CDR3 DNA: TGCGCCAGCAGCTTGTCAGGGAGACAAACACGCACAGATACGCAGTATTTT; CDR3 protein: CASSLSGRQTRTDTQYF
clone size: few; J gene: TRBJ2-1; V gene: TRBV14; D gene: TRBD2; CDR3 length: 17; CDR3 DNA: TGTGCCAGCAGCCCTTCTGGGAGCGGGAGGCCCTACAATGAGCAGTTCTTC; CDR3 protein: CASSPSGSGRPYNEQFF
clone size: -; J gene: TRBJ1-2; V gene: TRBV5-4; D gene: TRBD1; CDR3 length: 16; CDR3 DNA: TGTGCCAGCAGCTTCAACCCGGGACAGGGATTCTATGGCTACACCTTC; CDR3 protein: CASSFNPGQGFYGYTF
clone size: -; J gene: TRBJ2-2; V gene: TRBV10-1; D gene: TRBD1; CDR3 length: 14; CDR3 DNA: TGCGCCAGCAGACCAACGACAGGGGCCGGGGAGCTGTTTTTT; CDR3 protein: CASRPTTGAGELFF
clone size: -; J gene: TRBJ2-1; V gene: TRBV19; D gene: -; CDR3 length: 14; CDR3 DNA: TGTGCCAGTAGTATAAGACTAGATTACAATGAGCAGTTCTTC; CDR3 protein: CASSIRLDYNEQFF
clone size: -; J gene: TRBJ2-6; V gene: TRBV29-1; D gene: -; CDR3 length: 14; CDR3 DNA: TGCAGCGTTCCCGACGGCTCTGGGGCCAACGTCCTGACTTTC; CDR3 protein: CSVPDGSGANVLTF
clone size: few; J gene: TRBJ1-1; V gene: TRBV6-1; D gene: -; CDR3 length: 17; CDR3 DNA: TGTGCCAGCAGTGAAAGATGGGGACGGGGGTTGAACACTGAAGCTTTCTTT; CDR3 protein: CASSERWGRGLNTEAFF
clone size: few; J gene: TRBJ2-2; V gene: TRBV7-9; D gene: TRBD2; CDR3 length: 15; CDR3 DNA: TGTGCCAGCAGATTACTAGCGGGAGTAGTCGGGGAGCTGTTTTTT; CDR3 protein: CASRLLAGVVGELFF
clone size: many; J gene: TRBJ1-1; V gene: TRBV28; D gene: -; CDR3 length: 17; CDR3 DNA: TGTGCCAGCAGTCCAATTCAACAGGGAATGGGAAACACTGAAGCTTTCTTT; CDR3 protein: CASSPIQQGMGNTEAFF
clone size: many; J gene: TRBJ1-5; V gene: TRBV6-1; D gene: -; CDR3 length: 14; CDR3 DNA: TGTGCCAGCACCCGGGAGAGCCGCAATCAGCCCCAGCATTTT; CDR3 protein: CASTRESRNQPQHF
clone size: many; J gene: TRBJ2-7; V gene: TRBV7-6; D gene: -; CDR3 length: 16; CDR3 DNA: TGTGCCAGCAGCTTAGGTGCAAGGGGGTCCCTACCCGAGCAGTACTTC; CDR3 protein: CASSLGARGSLPEQYF
clone size: many; J gene: TRBJ2-1; V gene: TRBV7-8; D gene: TRBD2; CDR3 length: 16; CDR3 DNA: TGTGCCAGCAGCCAGAGGACTAGCGGATTCTACAATGAGCAGTTCTTC; CDR3 protein: CASSQRTSGFYNEQFF
clone size: -; J gene: TRBJ1-4; V gene: TRBV7-2; D gene: -; CDR3 length: 14; CDR3 DNA: TGTGCCAGCAGCCAGGACCGACGTAATGAAAAACTGTTTTTT; CDR3 protein: CASSQDRRNEKLFF
clone size: many; J gene: TRBJ2-3; V gene: TRBV20-1; D gene: TRBD2; CDR3 length: 14; CDR3 DNA: TGCAGTGCTAAAGCCCTAGCGGAGGTGGCTGCGCAGTATTTT; CDR3 protein: CSAKALAEVAAQYF
clone size: -; J gene: TRBJ2-3; V gene: TRBV27; D gene: TRBD2; CDR3 length: 18; CDR3 DNA: TGTGCCAGCAGCGCCCGACTAGCGGGGGAGGTGGGTGCAGATACGCAGTATTTT; CDR3 protein: CASSARLAGEVGADTQYF
clone size: -; J gene: TRBJ2-7; V gene: TRBV4-3; D gene: -; CDR3 length: 13; CDR3 DNA: TGCGCCAGCAGCCAAGAAGGTCCCTACGAGCAGTACTTC; CDR3 protein: CASSQEGPYEQYF
clone size: -; J gene: TRBJ2-5; V gene: TRBV6-1; D gene: -; CDR3 length: 15; CDR3 DNA: TGTGCCAGCAGTGAAGCGAGTCGCAGGGGCGAGACCCAGTACTTC; CDR3 protein: CASSEASRRGETQYF
clone size: -; J gene: TRBJ2-3; V gene: TRBV7-3; D gene: -; CDR3 length: 15; CDR3 DNA: TGTGCCAGCAGCTTAATCGGGGGCAGCACAGATACGCAGTATTTT; CDR3 protein: CASSLIGGSTDTQYF
clone size: -; J gene: TRBJ2-5; V gene: TRBV28; D gene: TRBD2; CDR3 length: 17; CDR3 DNA: TGTGCCAGCAGTCCCCATCCTAGCGGGGGACGCCAAGAGACCCAGTACTTC; CDR3 protein: CASSPHPSGGRQETQYF
clone size: few; J gene: TRBJ1-6; V gene: TRBV11-3; D gene: TRBD1; CDR3 length: 16; CDR3 DNA: TGTGCCAGCAGCATCTCCGGGACAGGGGGCAGTTCACCCCTCCACTTT; CDR3 protein: CASSISGTGGSSPLHF
clone size: -; J gene: TRBJ1-2; V gene: TRBV12-3/TRBV12-4; D gene: -; CDR3 length: 16; CDR3 DNA: TGTGCCAGCAGTCTACCGAGGACGGCTTCGAGCTATGGCTACACCTTC; CDR3 protein: CASSLPRTASSYGYTF
clone size: many; J gene: TRBJ2-7; V gene: TRBV28; D gene: TRBD1; CDR3 length: 16; CDR3 DNA: TGTGCCAGCAGTCCAACATCTAGACAGGGCCCCTACGAGCAGTACTTC; CDR3 protein: CASSPTSRQGPYEQYF
clone size: few; J gene: TRBJ2-3; V gene: TRBV18; D gene: -; CDR3 length: 16; CDR3 DNA: TGTGCCAGCTCAACTCGGGACGCCTCTAGCACAGATACGCAGTATTTT; CDR3 protein: CASSTRDASSTDTQYF
clone size: few; J gene: TRBJ1-1; V gene: TRBV20-1; D gene: TRBD1; CDR3 length: 17; CDR3 DNA: TGCAGTGCTAGCGTCACCGGGACAGGGTTCCGGTACACTGAAGCTTTCTTT; CDR3 protein: CSASVTGTGFRYTEAFF
clone size: -; J gene: TRBJ2-1; V gene: TRBV10-1; D gene: -; CDR3 length: 13; CDR3 DNA: TGCGCCAGCAGTCCGCAGGGGAGGAATGAGCAGTTCTTC; CDR3 protein: CASSPQGRNEQFF